The next 11 T cell receptor beta chains were all read from a single sample in a study of cytomegalovirus exposure and HLA in healthy donors. The PCR was carried out with 60 Vbeta primers and 13 Jbeta primers. The assay was immunoSEQ multiplex PCR, and TCRdb's table has in-frame clones only and misses some. This table has around 140,000 clones, around 80% appearing once. Material: PBMCs. These receptors were collected from a woman younger than 35 in good health and CMV-seronegative.

The genes are TRBV7-6 and TRBJ1-5, with D perhaps matching TRBD1 (5 bases). Germline values: CDR1 SGHVS, CDR2 FNYEAQ. The CDR3 contains 13 residues. V was cut by 1 base and J by 8 bases, with 9 bases left in between. CDR3 DNA sequence: TGTGCCAGCAGCTTAGAGGAGGGGAAGCCCCAGCATTTT. Translated, it gives CASSLEEGKPQHF.

This sequence joins TRBV2 and TRBJ2-7; 7 bases map to TRBD1. The V and J ends lost 6 bases and 3 bases, in that order; junction bases with no gene match: 14. The CDR3 extends over 16 amino acids. CDR1 SNHLY and CDR2 FYNNEI come from the germline V gene. The CDR3 nucleotides read TGTGCCAGCAGGCTTTCACAGGGGATCTCAATCTACGAGCAGTACTTC. Its protein product is CASRLSQGISIYEQYF.

The chain is built from TRBV5-6 and TRBJ2-3, with 8 bases aligning to TRBD2. In germline, CDR1 is SGHDT, CDR2 YYEEEE. The V gene end was trimmed by 4 bases and the J gene end by 2 bases; junction bases not matched to a gene: 12. The CDR3 runs to 17 residues. This CDR3 reads CASSVRRGTSFTDTQYF. The CDR3 coding sequence is TGTGCCAGCAGCGTCAGGCGCGGGACTAGTTTCACAGATACGCAGTATTTT.

The chain recombines TRBV6-5 with TRBJ2-7; D perhaps matches TRBD1 (5 bases). Trimming left V 6 bases short and J 3 bases short, with 12 bases between. CDR1 and CDR2 (germline): MNHEY, SVGAGI. This CDR3 comprises 13 residues. This CDR3 is CASSLGQDYEQYF. In DNA, the CDR3 is TGTGCCAGCAGCCTTGGACAAGACTACGAGCAGTACTTC.

The V call is TRBV7-9, the J call TRBJ2-7, with D perhaps TRBD1 (6 bases). The CDR3 is 16 residues long. Germline values: CDR1 SEHNR, CDR2 FQNEAQ (reference sequence). Trimming cost V 0 bases and J 2 bases, with 14 bases left between them. The CDR3 sequence is CASSLATGIKTYEQYF. DNA for the CDR3: TGTGCCAGCAGCTTAGCTACAGGGATCAAGACCTACGAGCAGTACTTC.

This sequence joins TRBV27 and TRBJ2-1; D perhaps matches TRBD2 (6 bases). V was cut by 6 bases and J by 5 bases, with 14 bases left in between. Germline CDR1 and CDR2: MNHEY and SMNVEV (reference sequence). The CDR3 is 14 residues long. The CDR3 nucleotides are TGTGCCAGCAGGTCCGAAGCGGGCGACAATGAGCAGTTCTTC. This sequence encodes CASRSEAGDNEQFF.

The chain couples TRBV30 to TRBJ1-2; D might be TRBD1 (5 bases). This CDR3 comprises 15 residues. Germline V gives CDR1 GTSNPN, CDR2 SVGIG (reference sequence). The V end lost 4 bases, the J end lost 8 bases, and 23 bases lay between the germline ends. CDR3 sequence: CAWMGLLGGNRGYTF. DNA of the CDR3: TGTGCCTGGATGGGACTGCTTGGGGGGAATAGGGGCTACACCTTC.

The chain links TRBV30 to TRBJ1-2, with D hard to call. V was cut by 7 bases and J by 2 bases, with 20 bases left in between. From germline, CDR1 is GTSNPN and CDR2 SVGIG (reference sequence). This CDR3 has 15 amino acids. As DNA, the CDR3 is TGTGCCTTGCCGACCGGAAGCGGGCTAAACTATGGCTACACCTTC. It yields the protein CALPTGSGLNYGYTF.

This chain connects TRBV5-1 to TRBJ1-1; TRBD1 matches at 8 bases. CDR1 is SGHRS, CDR2 YFSETQ, per germline. Trimming removed 4 bases from V and 3 bases from J; junction bases left unmatched: 14. This CDR3 spans 17 amino acids. The CDR3 DNA sequence: TGCGCCAGCAGCATACTCTATGGACAGGGCGAGGACACTGAAGCTTTCTTT. This codes for CASSILYGQGEDTEAFF.

This chain links TRBV5-1 with TRBJ2-3, with 9 bases matching TRBD2. The ends lost 0 bases at V and 2 bases at J; junction bases unmatched: 7. This CDR3 has 17 residues. Germline CDR1 reads SGHRS; CDR2 reads YFSETQ. The CDR3 DNA reads TGCGCCAGCAGCTTGGTAACTAGCGGGCAAGACACAGATACGCAGTATTTT. It is translated as CASSLVTSGQDTDTQYF.

The chain combines TRBV28 with TRBJ1-5, with D uncertain. This CDR3 is 14 amino acids long. The V end was cut by 4 bases, the J end by 7 bases, with 14 bases between. The germline gives CDR1 MDHEN, CDR2 SYDVKM. The CDR3 nucleotides are TGTGCCAGCAGTTCCCCGCGGAGGGAACAGCCCCAGCATTTT. It translates to CASSSPRREQPQHF.